This T cell receptor beta chain was retrieved from a study of blood T cell repertoires in COVID-19. About the research overall: Donors in the United States, Italy and Spain gave samples during acute or convalescent COVID-19.

V lost 6 bases, J lost 6 bases, and 11 bases lay in between. The CDR3 runs 12 residues. TCRdb's copy holds only in-frame clones and misses some; the assay was immunoSEQ multiplex PCR. The table has approximately 140,000 clones, 87% seen once; the top ten hold approximately 6.2%. The TCR originated in a man older than 75 with acute or convalescent COVID-19. This chain connects TRBV12-3 or TRBV12-4 to TRBJ1-1; D unresolved. Sequenced: peripheral blood. CDR3 protein: CASSRVGAEAFF. CDR3 sequence (DNA): TGTGCCAGCAGCCGAGTGGGAGCTGAAGCTTTCTTT.